This paragraph covers one T cell receptor beta chain sequence. The data belong to a study of shared clonotypes between healthy human individuals. Study-level background: Donors had three CD4 naive, three CD4 memory, two CD8 naive and one CD8 memory plate apiece.

The deep-level immunoSEQ assay was used. In the original analysis: Because ImmunoSEQ provided only junction sequences with no quality scores, the filtering differed. TCRdb's table, derived via immunoSEQ multiplex PCR, lists solely in-frame clones and lacks some. That table furnishes V, J and clone size, whereas the DNA furnished D and trimming. Of 2 million to 2.5 million clones in the sample, 95% were seen once. Healthy adults negative for HIV, lacking recent acute infections or vaccinations, served as donors. V was cut by 6 bases and J by 7 bases, with 13 bases left in between. Germline V lookup: CDR1 WSHSY, CDR2 SAAADI. This CDR3 contains 14 residues.

This sequence was found in a man younger than 35 in good health. The sequenced material came from naive CD4+ T cells sorted from blood. The subset is: CD45RA+ positively selected. The V call is TRBV10-2, the J call TRBJ1-6; no firm D call. The CDR3 bases are TGCGCCAGCAGGACCCGGGAGTCGAATTCACCCCTCCACTTT. Translating gives CASRTRESNSPLHF.